This T cell receptor beta chain appears in the sequencing data of a study of radiotherapy plus CTLA-4 blockade in lung cancer. Study summary: Objective responses were recorded in roughly 20% of patients, with disease control recorded in 25% to 35%.

People whose metastatic non-small-cell lung cancer was chemo-refractory got focal radiation along with CTLA-4 blockade by ipilimumab. Sequencing used immunoSEQ multiplex PCR; TCRdb keeps in-frame clones, though not all of them. Of 81,000 or so clones in the sample, roughly 79% are singletons; the top ten hold 22%. Germline CDR1 reads MDHEN; CDR2 reads SYDVKM. V shed 3 bases and J shed 4 bases, with 10 bases lying between them. This CDR3 spans 15 amino acids. Study-wide results and caveats: Expansion of tumor-derived TCR clones was observed in blood after radiotherapy plus ipilimumab. Interferon-beta, together with early blood T cell clone dynamics, reportedly best predicted response.

About this clone: Its cognate antigen is unknown.

Specimen: peripheral blood, collected from a patient treated with radiotherapy plus ipilimumab. The clonotype comes from a human donor with non-small cell lung cancer whose response to radiotherapy plus ipilimumab could not be evaluated. Some clones in this sample may be carry-over from other donors' samples. This chain joins TRBV28 and TRBJ2-6, with D possibly matching TRBD1 (5 bases). The CDR3 spells CASSFLGVGANVLTF. The CDR3 DNA reads as TGTGCCAGCAGTTTTTTAGGGGTCGGGGCCAACGTCCTGACTTTC.